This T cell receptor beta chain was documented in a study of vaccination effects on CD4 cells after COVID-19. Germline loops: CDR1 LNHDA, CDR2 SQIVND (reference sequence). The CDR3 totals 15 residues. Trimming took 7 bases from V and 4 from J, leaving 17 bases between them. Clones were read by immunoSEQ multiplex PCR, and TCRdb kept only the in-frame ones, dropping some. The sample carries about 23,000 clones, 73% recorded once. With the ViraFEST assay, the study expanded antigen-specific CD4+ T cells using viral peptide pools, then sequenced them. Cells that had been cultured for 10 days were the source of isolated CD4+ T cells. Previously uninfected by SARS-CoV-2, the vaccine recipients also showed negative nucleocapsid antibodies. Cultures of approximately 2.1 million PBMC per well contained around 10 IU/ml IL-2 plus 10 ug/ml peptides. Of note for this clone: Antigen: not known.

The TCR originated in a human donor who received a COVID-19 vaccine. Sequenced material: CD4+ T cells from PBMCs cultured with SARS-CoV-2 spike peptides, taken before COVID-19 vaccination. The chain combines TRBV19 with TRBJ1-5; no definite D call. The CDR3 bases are TGTGCCAGTACCGACCTAATCATTCCGAATCAGCCCCAGCATTTT. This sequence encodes CASTDLIIPNQPQHF.